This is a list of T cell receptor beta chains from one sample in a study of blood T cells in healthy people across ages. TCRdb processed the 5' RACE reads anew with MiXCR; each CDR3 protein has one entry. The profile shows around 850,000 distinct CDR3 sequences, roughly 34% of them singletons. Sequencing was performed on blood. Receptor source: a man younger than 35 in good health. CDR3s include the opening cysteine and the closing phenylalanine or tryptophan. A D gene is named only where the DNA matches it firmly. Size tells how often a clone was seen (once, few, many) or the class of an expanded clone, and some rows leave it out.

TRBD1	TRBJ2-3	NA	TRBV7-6	CASSLAVTGGTDTQYF	TGTGCCAGCAGCTTAGCGGTTACAGGGGGCACAGATACGCAGTATTTT
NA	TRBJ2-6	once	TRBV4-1	CASSPSVGDGANVLTF	TGCGCCAGCAGCCCGAGCGTCGGGGACGGGGCCAACGTCCTGACTTTC
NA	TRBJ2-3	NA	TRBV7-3	CASSLTGGPGDTQYF	TGTGCCAGCAGCTTAACAGGGGGGCCGGGGGATACGCAGTATTTT
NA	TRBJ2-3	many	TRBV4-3	CASSQDFAEASTDTQYF	TGCGCCAGCAGCCAAGATTTTGCCGAAGCTAGCACAGATACGCAGTATTTT
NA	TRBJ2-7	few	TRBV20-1	CSASIGSEMGEQYF	TGCAGTGCTAGTATCGGCAGCGAAATGGGGGAGCAGTACTTC
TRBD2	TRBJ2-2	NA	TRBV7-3	CASTKLAGAAGELFF	TGTGCCAGCACCAAACTAGCGGGGGCAGCGGGGGAGCTGTTTTTT
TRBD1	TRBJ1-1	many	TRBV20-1	CSARGTENTEAFF	TGCAGTGCTAGGGGGACAGAGAACACTGAAGCTTTCTTT
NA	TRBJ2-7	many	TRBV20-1	CSTGRGSYEQYF	TGCAGTACGGGACGGGGGTCCTACGAGCAGTACTTC
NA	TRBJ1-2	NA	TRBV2	CASSEAGQGSGYTF	TGTGCCAGCAGTGAAGCGGGGCAGGGAAGTGGCTACACCTTC
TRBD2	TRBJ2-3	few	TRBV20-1	CSASGGDTTDTQYF	TGCAGTGCTAGCGGGGGGGACACTACAGATACGCAGTATTTT
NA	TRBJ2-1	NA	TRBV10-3	CAISESGPGDYNEQFF	TGTGCCATCAGTGAGTCTGGTCCAGGAGACTACAATGAGCAGTTCTTC
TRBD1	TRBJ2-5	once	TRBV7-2	CASSLRTGGSEETQYF	TGTGCCAGCAGCTTACGGACAGGGGGAAGCGAAGAGACCCAGTACTTC
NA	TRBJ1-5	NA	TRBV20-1	CSASSGGRHQPQHF	TGCAGTGCTAGCTCGGGGGGCAGGCATCAGCCCCAGCATTTT
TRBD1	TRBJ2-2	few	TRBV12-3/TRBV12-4	CASTTGSTTGELFF	TGTGCCAGCACGACAGGGTCGACCACCGGGGAGCTGTTTTTT
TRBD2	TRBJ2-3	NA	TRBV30	CAWSVERGGSDTQYF	TGTGCCTGGAGTGTGGAGCGGGGGGGCAGCGATACGCAGTATTTT
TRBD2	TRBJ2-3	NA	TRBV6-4	CASSRGGAADTQYF	TGTGCCAGCAGTCGGGGGGGGGCAGCAGATACGCAGTATTTT
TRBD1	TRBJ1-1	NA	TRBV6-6	CASSYLSGGTEAFF	TGTGCCAGCAGTTACTTATCAGGGGGCACTGAAGCTTTCTTT
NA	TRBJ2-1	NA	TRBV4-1	CASSQPSGIIYNEQFF	TGCGCCAGCAGCCAACCCTCAGGGATCATCTACAATGAGCAGTTCTTC
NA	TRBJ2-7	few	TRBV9	CASSGAVGPYYEQYF	TGTGCCAGCAGCGGAGCGGTCGGACCCTACTACGAGCAGTACTTC
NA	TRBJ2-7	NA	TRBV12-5	CASGSYNEQYF	TGTGCTAGTGGATCATACAATGAGCAGTACTTC
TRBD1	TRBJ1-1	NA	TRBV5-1	CASSTSTGGNTEAFF	TGCGCCAGCAGCACTTCAACAGGGGGGAACACTGAAGCTTTCTTT
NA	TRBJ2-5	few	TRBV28	CASSLYPGDGETQYF	TGTGCCAGCAGTTTATATCCGGGGGACGGGGAGACCCAGTACTTC
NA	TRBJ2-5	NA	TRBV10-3	CAISTPGRGGEQYF	TGTGCCATCAGTACCCCGGGAAGGGGTGGTGAGCAGTACTTC
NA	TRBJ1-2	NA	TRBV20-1	CSAQMQANRDGYTF	TGCAGTGCTCAGATGCAGGCAAATCGGGATGGCTACACCTTC
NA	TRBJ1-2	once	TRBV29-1	CSGQLDGYTF	TGCAGCGGGCAGTTAGATGGCTACACCTTC
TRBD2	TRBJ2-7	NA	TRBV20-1	CSARQGSGGRHEQYF	TGCAGTGCTAGGCAGGGTAGCGGGGGGCGTCATGAGCAGTACTTC
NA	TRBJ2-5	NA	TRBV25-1	CASAAQSQETQYF	TGTGCCAGCGCAGCACAGAGCCAAGAGACCCAGTACTTC
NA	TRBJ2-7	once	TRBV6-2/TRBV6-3	CTSSYPVSEGAYEQYF	TGTACCAGCAGTTACCCGGTATCAGAGGGGGCCTACGAGCAGTACTTC
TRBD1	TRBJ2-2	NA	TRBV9	CASSVSPGTENTGELFF	TGTGCCAGCAGCGTGTCACCCGGGACAGAGAACACCGGGGAGCTGTTTTTT
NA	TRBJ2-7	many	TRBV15	CATSRPSDVYEQYF	TGTGCCACCAGCAGACCCTCGGACGTTTACGAGCAGTACTTC
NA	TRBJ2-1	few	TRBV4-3	CASSPPQADEQFF	TGCGCCAGCAGCCCTCCCCAGGCGGATGAGCAGTTCTTC
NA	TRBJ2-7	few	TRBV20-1	CSATPWGHRDYEQYF	TGCAGTGCCACCCCCTGGGGACACCGAGACTACGAGCAGTACTTC
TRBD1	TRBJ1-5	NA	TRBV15	CATSLDRGHQPQHF	TGTGCCACCAGCCTAGACAGGGGGCACCAGCCCCAGCATTTT
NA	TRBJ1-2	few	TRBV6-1	CASSEGPGSYGYTF	TGTGCCAGCAGTGAAGGGCCAGGGTCGTATGGCTACACCTTC
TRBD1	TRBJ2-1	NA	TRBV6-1	CASSPSGTGDNEQFF	TGTGCCAGCAGTCCCTCCGGGACAGGGGACAATGAGCAGTTCTTC
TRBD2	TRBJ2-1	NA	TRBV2	CASSGVTSGALGSYNEQFF	TGTGCCAGCAGTGGGGTGACTAGCGGAGCCTTAGGGTCCTACAATGAGCAGTTCTTC
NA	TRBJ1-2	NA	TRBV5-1	CASRRGEAGYGYTF	TGCGCCAGCAGAAGGGGTGAGGCGGGCTATGGCTACACCTTC
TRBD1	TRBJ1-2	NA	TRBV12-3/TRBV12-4	CASSPPDRGEMGYGYTF	TGTGCCAGCAGCCCCCCGGACAGGGGAGAAATGGGCTATGGCTACACCTTC
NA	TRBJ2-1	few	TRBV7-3	CASSPQGPGNEQFF	TGTGCCAGCAGCCCGCAGGGTCCCGGCAATGAGCAGTTCTTC
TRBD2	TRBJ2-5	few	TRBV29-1	CSVVAGGSETQYF	TGCAGCGTCGTAGCGGGGGGATCAGAGACCCAGTACTTC
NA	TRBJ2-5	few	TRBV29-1	CSVQGATSGLQETQYF	TGCAGCGTACAGGGGGCGACTAGCGGGTTACAAGAGACCCAGTACTTC
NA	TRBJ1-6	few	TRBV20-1	CSARDPGYNSPLHF	TGCAGTGCTAGAGACCCAGGGTATAATTCACCCCTCCACTTT
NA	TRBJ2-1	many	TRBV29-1	CSVPGPQRWNEQFF	TGCAGCGTTCCGGGACCCCAAAGGTGGAATGAGCAGTTCTTC
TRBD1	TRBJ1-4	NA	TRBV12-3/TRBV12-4	CASSVTGAGGKLFF	TGTGCCAGCAGTGTGACAGGGGCCGGGGGAAAACTGTTTTTT
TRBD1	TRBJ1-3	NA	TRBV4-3	CASSRDRFTNTIYF	TGCGCCAGCAGCCGGGACAGGTTCACGAACACCATATATTTT
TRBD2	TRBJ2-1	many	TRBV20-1	CSAPDSGGPSYNEQFF	TGCAGTGCTCCCGACAGCGGGGGACCCTCCTACAATGAGCAGTTCTTC
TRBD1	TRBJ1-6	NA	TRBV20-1	CSASGDRVNSPLHF	TGCAGTGCTAGCGGGGACAGGGTTAATTCACCCCTCCACTTT
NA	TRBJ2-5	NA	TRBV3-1	CASSQGGGGGETQYF	TGTGCCAGCAGCCAAGGAGGAGGGGGAGGAGAGACCCAGTACTTC
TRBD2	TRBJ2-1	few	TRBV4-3	CASSQDLRSSGAQFF	TGCGCCAGCAGCCAAGATCTGAGGAGTAGCGGGGCGCAGTTCTTC
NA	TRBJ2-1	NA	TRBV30	CAWSGRNEQFF	TGTGCCTGGAGTGGGCGGAATGAGCAGTTCTTC
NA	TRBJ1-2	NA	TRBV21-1	CASSRNRGSYGYTF	TGTGCCAGCAGCAGGAACAGGGGAAGCTATGGCTACACCTTC
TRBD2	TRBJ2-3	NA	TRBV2	CASIRAGGTDTQYF	TGTGCCAGCATCAGGGCGGGGGGCACAGATACGCAGTATTTT
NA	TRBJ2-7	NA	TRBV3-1	CASSQSLSYEQYF	TGTGCCAGCAGCCAATCCCTCTCCTACGAGCAGTACTTC
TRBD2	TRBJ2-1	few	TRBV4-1	CASSQEAAGGYNEQFF	TGCGCCAGCAGCCAAGAGGCAGCGGGGGGGTACAATGAGCAGTTCTTC
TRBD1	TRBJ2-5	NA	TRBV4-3	CASSQMGQDNEQYF	TGCGCCAGCAGCCAGATGGGACAGGACAATGAGCAGTACTTC
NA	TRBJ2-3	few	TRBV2	CASSGQTDTQYF	TGTGCCAGCAGTGGACAGACAGATACGCAGTATTTT
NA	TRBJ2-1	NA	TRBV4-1	CASSHRTPYYNEQFF	TGCGCCAGCAGCCATCGGACACCCTATTACAATGAGCAGTTCTTC
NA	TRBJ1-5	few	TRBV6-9	CASSLSFSDSVNQPQHF	TGTGCCAGCAGTTTGTCCTTTTCCGACAGTGTAAATCAGCCCCAGCATTTT
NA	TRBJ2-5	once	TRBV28	CASSTGFDETQYF	TGTGCCAGCAGCACAGGGTTTGATGAGACCCAGTACTTC
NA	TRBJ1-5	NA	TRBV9	CASSSTGYANQPQHF	TGTGCCAGCAGCTCCACAGGGTACGCCAATCAGCCCCAGCATTTT